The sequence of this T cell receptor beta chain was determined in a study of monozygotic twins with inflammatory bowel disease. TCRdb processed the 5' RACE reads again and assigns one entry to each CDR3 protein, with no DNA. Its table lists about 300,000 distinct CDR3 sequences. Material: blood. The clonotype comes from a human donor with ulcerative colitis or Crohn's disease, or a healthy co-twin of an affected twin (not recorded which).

CDR3 protein: CASKGVRYWDEQFF. The gene calls are TRBV5-4 and TRBJ2-1; TCRdb indicates TRBD2, and absent DNA this call remains unverified. Germline CDR1 SGHNT, CDR2 YYREEE (reference sequence). The CDR3 consists of 14 residues.